The clone carrying this T cell receptor beta chain was picked up one time. Its antigen is not known. The data belong to a study of shared clonotypes between healthy human individuals. Study results and caveats: For naive CD4 cells, roughly 4.6% of clonotypes were shared across a few donors. For sorted subsets, rarefaction showed incomplete sequencing despite large depth. Unshared clonotypes carried lower generation probabilities than those common to all four donors.

The method was immunoSEQ multiplex PCR; TCRdb's version includes in-frame clones alone and lacks a portion of them. Of 2 million or so clones detected, over 85% appear once; the ten largest clones hold about 0.13%. In germline, CDR1 is SGHAT, CDR2 FQNNGV. The CDR3 consists of 13 residues. Germline trimming cut 3 bases from V and 4 bases from J; bases unmatched to any gene: 1. Sequencing input: naive CD4+ T cells sorted from blood. The subset: CD45RA+ positively selected. This receptor was identified in a man between 18 and 35 years old in good health. This chain connects TRBV11-2 to TRBJ1-2, with 8 bases lining up with TRBD1. CDR3 coding DNA: TGTGCCAGCAGCTTGGGACAGGTCTATGGCTACACCTTC. Amino acids: CASSLGQVYGYTF.